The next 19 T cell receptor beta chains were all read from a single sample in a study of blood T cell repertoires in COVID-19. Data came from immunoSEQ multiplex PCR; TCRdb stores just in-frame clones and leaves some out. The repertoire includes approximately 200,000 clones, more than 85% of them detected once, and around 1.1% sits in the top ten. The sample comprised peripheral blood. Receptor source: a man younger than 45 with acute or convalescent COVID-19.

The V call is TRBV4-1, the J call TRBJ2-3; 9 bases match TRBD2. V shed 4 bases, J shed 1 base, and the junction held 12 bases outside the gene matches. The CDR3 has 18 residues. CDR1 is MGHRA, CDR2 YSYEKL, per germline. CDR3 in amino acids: CASSLPAGQREGTDTQYF. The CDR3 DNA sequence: TGCGCCAGCAGCCTCCCCGCGGGCCAGCGGGAGGGCACAGATACGCAGTATTTT.

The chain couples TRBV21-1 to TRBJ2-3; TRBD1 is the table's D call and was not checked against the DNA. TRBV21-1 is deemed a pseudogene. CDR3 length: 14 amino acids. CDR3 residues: CASSTRDRGPTQYF. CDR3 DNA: TGTGCCAGCAGCACCCGGGACAGGGGGCCTACGCAGTATTTT.

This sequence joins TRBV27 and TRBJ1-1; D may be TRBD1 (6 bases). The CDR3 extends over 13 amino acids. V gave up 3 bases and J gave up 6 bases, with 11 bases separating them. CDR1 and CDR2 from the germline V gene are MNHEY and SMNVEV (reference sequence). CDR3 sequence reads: CASSFNRVPEAFF. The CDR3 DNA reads TGTGCCAGCAGTTTCAACAGGGTCCCTGAAGCTTTCTTT.

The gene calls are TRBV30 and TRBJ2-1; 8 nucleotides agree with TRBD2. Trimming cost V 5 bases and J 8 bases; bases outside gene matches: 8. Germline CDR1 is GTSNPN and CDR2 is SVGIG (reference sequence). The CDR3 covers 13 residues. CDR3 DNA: TGTGCCTGGGACAGGTACGGGAGGGATGAGCAGTTCTTC. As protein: CAWDRYGRDEQFF.

The CDR3 spells CASSRTGTSVNYEQFF. CDR3 DNA sequence: TGTGCCAGCAGCCGGACCGGGACTAGCGTAAATTATGAGCAGTTCTTC. The chain couples TRBV11-2 to TRBJ2-1; 10 bases are shared with TRBD2. Germline lookup yields CDR1 SGHAT and CDR2 FQNNGV. The J segment lost 8 bases and the V segment lost 5 bases, leaving 12 bases of the junction unmatched. The CDR3 covers 16 residues.

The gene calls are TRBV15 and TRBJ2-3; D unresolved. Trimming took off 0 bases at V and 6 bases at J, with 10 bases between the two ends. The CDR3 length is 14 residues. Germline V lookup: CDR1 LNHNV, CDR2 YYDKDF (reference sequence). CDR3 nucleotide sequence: TGTGCCACCAGCAGAGATGGAGTGAGGGATACGCAGTATTTT. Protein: CATSRDGVRDTQYF.

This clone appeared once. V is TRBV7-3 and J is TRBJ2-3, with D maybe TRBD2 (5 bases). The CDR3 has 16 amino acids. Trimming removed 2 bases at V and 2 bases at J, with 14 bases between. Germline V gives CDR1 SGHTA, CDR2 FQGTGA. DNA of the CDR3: TGTGCCAGCAGCTTAGGGCTAGGACTCGACACAGATACGCAGTATTTT. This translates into CASSLGLGLDTDTQYF. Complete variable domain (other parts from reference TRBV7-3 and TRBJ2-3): GAGVSQTPSNKVTEKGKYVELRCDPISGHTALYWYRQSLGQGPEFLIYFQGTGAADDSGLPNDRFFAVRPEGSVSTLKIQRTERGDSAVYLCASSLGLGLDTDTQYFGPGTRLTVL.

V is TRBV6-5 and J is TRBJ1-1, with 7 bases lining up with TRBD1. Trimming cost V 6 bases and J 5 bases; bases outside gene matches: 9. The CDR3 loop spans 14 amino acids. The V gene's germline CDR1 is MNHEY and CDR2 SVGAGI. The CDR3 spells CASSDQQGITEAFF. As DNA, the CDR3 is TGTGCCAGCAGCGACCAACAGGGGATTACTGAAGCTTTCTTT.

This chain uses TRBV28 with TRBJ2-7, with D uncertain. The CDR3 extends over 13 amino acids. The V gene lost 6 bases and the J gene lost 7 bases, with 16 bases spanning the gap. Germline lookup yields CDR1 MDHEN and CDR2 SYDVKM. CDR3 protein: CASSPVLRLEQYF. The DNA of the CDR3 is TGTGCCAGCAGCCCGGTACTACGGTTAGAGCAGTACTTC. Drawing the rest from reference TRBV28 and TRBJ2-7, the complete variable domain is DVKVTQSSRYLVKRTGEKVFLECVQDMDHENMFWYRQDPGLGLRLIYFSYDVKMKEKGDIPEGYSVSREKKERFSLILESASTNQTSMYLCASSPVLRLEQYFGPGTRLTVT.

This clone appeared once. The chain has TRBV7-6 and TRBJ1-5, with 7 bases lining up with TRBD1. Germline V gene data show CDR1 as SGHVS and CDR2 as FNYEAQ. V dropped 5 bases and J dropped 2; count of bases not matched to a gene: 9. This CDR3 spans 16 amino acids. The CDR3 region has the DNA TGTGCCAGCAGCCCAAGACAGGGATCGGGCAATCAGCCCCAGCATTTT. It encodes CASSPRQGSGNQPQHF.

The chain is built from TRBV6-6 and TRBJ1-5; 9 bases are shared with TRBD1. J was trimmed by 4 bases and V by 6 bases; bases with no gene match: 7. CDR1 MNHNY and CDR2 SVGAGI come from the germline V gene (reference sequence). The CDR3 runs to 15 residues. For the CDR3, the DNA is TGTGCCAGCAGGGACGGGACAGGGCTAAATCAGCCCCAGCATTTT. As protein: CASRDGTGLNQPQHF.

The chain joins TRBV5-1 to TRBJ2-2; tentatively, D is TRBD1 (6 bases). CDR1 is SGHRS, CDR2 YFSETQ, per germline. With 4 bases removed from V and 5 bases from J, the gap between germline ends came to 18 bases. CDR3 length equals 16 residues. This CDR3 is CASSLTETGRTGELFF. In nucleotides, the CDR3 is TGCGCCAGCAGCCTGACCGAGACAGGACGAACCGGGGAGCTGTTTTTT.

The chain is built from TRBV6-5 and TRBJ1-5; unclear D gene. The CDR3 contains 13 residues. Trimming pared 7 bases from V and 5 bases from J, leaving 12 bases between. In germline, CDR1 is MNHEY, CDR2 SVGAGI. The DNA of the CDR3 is TGTGCCAGCACTACCCGGTCGGATCAGCCCCAGCATTTT. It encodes CASTTRSDQPQHF.

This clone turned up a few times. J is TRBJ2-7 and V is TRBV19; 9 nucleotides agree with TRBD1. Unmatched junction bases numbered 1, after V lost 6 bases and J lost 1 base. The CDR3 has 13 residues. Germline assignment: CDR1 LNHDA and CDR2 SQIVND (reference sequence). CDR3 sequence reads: CASRGQGSYEQYF. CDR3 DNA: TGTGCCAGTAGGGGACAGGGATCCTACGAGCAGTACTTC.

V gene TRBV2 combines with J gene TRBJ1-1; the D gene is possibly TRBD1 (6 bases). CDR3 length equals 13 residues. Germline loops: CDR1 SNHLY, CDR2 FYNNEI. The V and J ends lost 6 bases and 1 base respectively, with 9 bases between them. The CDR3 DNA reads TGTGCCAGCAGCCAGACAGGGAACACTGAAGCTTTCTTT. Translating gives CASSQTGNTEAFF.

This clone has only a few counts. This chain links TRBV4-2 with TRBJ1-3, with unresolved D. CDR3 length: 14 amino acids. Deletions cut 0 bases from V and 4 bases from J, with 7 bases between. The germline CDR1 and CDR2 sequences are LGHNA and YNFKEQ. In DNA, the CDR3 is TGTGCCAGCAGCCAAGAGAGGCAGGGAAACACCATATATTTT. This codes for CASSQERQGNTIYF.

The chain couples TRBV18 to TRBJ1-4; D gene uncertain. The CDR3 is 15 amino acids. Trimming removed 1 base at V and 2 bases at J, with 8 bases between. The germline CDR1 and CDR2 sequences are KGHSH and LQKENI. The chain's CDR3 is CASSPRSQTNEKLFF. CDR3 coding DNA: TGTGCCAGCTCACCACGGTCCCAGACTAATGAAAAACTGTTTTTT.

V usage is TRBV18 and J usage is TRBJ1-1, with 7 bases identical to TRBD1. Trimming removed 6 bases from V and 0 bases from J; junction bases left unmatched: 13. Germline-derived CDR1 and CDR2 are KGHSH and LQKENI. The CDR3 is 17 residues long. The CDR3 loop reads CASSPRGAGRMNTEAFF. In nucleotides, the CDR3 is TGTGCCAGCTCCCCCAGGGGGGCAGGTCGCATGAACACTGAAGCTTTCTTT.

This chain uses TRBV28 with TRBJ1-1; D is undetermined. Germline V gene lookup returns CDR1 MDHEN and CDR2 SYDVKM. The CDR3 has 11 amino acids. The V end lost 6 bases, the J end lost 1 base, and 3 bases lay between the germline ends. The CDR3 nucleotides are TGTGCCAGCAGACAGAACACTGAAGCTTTCTTT. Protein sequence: CASRQNTEAFF.